The 24 T cell receptor beta chains listed next were all sequenced from one sample in a study of vaccination effects on CD4 cells after COVID-19. No cognate antigen is known for these TCRs. Expansion with viral peptide pools was applied to antigen-specific CD4+ T cells by the ViraFEST assay prior to sequencing. Culturing for roughly 10 days preceded CD4+ T cell isolation. All study participants received two doses of BNT162b2 or mRNA-1273 vaccine. The assay was immunoSEQ multiplex PCR, and TCRdb's table has in-frame clones only and misses some. The sample includes fewer than 25,000 clones, more than 65% seen only once; the top ten take 10% to 13%. The specimen comprised CD4+ T cells from PBMCs cultured with HCoV-NL63 spike peptides, sampled after COVID-19 vaccination. These receptors came from a human donor who received a COVID-19 vaccine.

This rearrangement joins TRBV28 to TRBJ2-3; TRBD2 agrees at 11 bases. This CDR3 is built from 16 residues. From germline, CDR1 is MDHEN and CDR2 SYDVKM. Germline trimming cut 4 bases from V and 8 bases from J; bases unmatched to any gene: 11. CDR3 residues: CASSSPTSGESGTQYF. The CDR3 DNA is TGTGCCAGCAGTTCACCGACTAGCGGGGAGTCGGGTACGCAGTATTTT. The whole variable domain, remainder taken from reference TRBV28 and TRBJ2-3, is DVKVTQSSRYLVKRTGEKVFLECVQDMDHENMFWYRQDPGLGLRLIYFSYDVKMKEKGDIPEGYSVSREKKERFSLILESASTNQTSMYLCASSSPTSGESGTQYFGPGTRLTVL.

The chain is built from TRBV5-1 and TRBJ1-6; weak D call: TRBD1 (5 bases). This CDR3 is 17 amino acids long. Germline CDR1 SGHRS, CDR2 YFSETQ. The V end was cut by 0 bases, the J end by 8 bases, with 18 bases between. CDR3 DNA sequence: TGCGCCAGCAGCTTGGGCTCCGGGGGACTACGGGATTCACCCCTCCACTTT. Translated: CASSLGSGGLRDSPLHF.

This clone came up a few times. J is TRBJ1-1 and V is TRBV6-5; 10 bases are shared with TRBD1. From germline, CDR1 is MNHEY and CDR2 SVGAGI. Unmatched junction bases numbered 4, after V lost 3 bases and J lost 3 bases. The CDR3 covers 15 residues. The DNA for the CDR3 is TGTGCCAGCAGTTATGGGGACAGGGGCGACACTGAAGCTTTCTTT. Protein product: CASSYGDRGDTEAFF.

The rearrangement uses TRBV29-1 and TRBJ1-2; unclear D gene. V was cut by 1 base and J by 7 bases, with 10 bases left in between. The length of the CDR3 is 12 residues. Germline lookup yields CDR1 SQVTM and CDR2 ANQGSEA. The CDR3 is CSVEAGGGGYTF. The CDR3 DNA sequence: TGCAGCGTTGAAGCGGGAGGAGGTGGCTACACCTTC.

This clone has more than one count but fewer than ten. The chain joins TRBV5-1 to TRBJ2-5; 7 bases map to TRBD1. The CDR3 runs to 14 residues. V gave up 3 bases and J gave up 4 bases; unmatched junction bases: 6. Germline V lookup: CDR1 SGHRS, CDR2 YFSETQ. The CDR3 coding sequence is TGCGCCAGCAGCTCAAACAGGGGTTCAGAGACCCAGTACTTC. This codes for CASSSNRGSETQYF.

This clone showed up just a few times. Within the sample, other DNA sequences also encode this same CDR3. CDR3 in amino acids: CASSVGTIQETQYF. CDR3 sequence (DNA): TGTGCCAGCAGCGTAGGTACGATCCAAGAGACCCAGTACTTC. The rearrangement joins TRBV9 to TRBJ2-5; D unclear. V lost 0 bases to trimming and J lost 1 base, with 7 bases between them. CDR3 length: 14 amino acids. The germline CDR1 and CDR2 sequences are SGDLS and YYNGEE.

CDR3 DNA: TGTGCCAGCAGCTTGTCACCGAACACTGAAGCTTTCTTT. It is translated as CASSLSPNTEAFF. The chain combines TRBV5-4 with TRBJ1-1; D not resolved. Between the trimmed V and J ends, which lost 1 base and 1 base, there was a span of 5 bases. CDR1 SGHNT and CDR2 YYREEE come from the germline V gene (reference sequence). The CDR3 is made up of 13 amino acids.

The chain carries TRBV10-3 and TRBJ2-5; tentative D call: TRBD2 (6 bases). Trimming removed 10 bases from V and 2 bases from J, with 11 bases in between. The CDR3 loop spans 12 amino acids. CDR1 is ENHRY and CDR2 is SYGVKD in the germline V gene. Here the CDR3 reads CANSGDQETQYF. The CDR3 DNA sequence: TGTGCCAACTCGGGAGATCAAGAGACCCAGTACTTC.

The gene calls are TRBV19 and TRBJ1-2; 7 bases are shared with TRBD1. CDR3 size: 15 residues. Trimming at V came to 6 bases and at J to 4 bases, leaving 11 bases not matched to a gene. Germline V gene lookup returns CDR1 LNHDA and CDR2 SQIVND (reference sequence). CDR3 sequence (DNA): TGTGCCAGTAGCAACCCAAGGGGGCTGGGCTATGGCTACACCTTC. Protein product: CASSNPRGLGYGYTF.

V and J are TRBV5-1 and TRBJ1-6, with D tentatively TRBD1 (5 bases). CDR3 length equals 16 residues. The V gene lost 3 bases and the J gene lost 9 bases, with 19 bases spanning the gap. From germline, CDR1 is SGHRS and CDR2 YFSETQ. The CDR3 here is CASSSMFSGETSPLHF. The DNA of the CDR3 is TGCGCCAGCAGCTCTATGTTCTCGGGGGAGACTTCACCCCTCCACTTT.

This sequence joins TRBV6-5 and TRBJ1-2, with D unclear. V lost 8 bases and J 8 bases, leaving 12 bases between the germline ends. CDR1 and CDR2 (germline): MNHEY, SVGAGI. CDR3 length: 11 amino acids. The CDR3 here is CASPDGFGYTF. CDR3 sequence (DNA): TGTGCCAGCCCCGATGGCTTCGGCTACACCTTC.

The chain combines TRBV2 with TRBJ2-6; D uncertain. V dropped 4 bases and J dropped 1 base, with 5 bases sitting between them. Looked up from germline, CDR1 is SNHLY and CDR2 is FYNNEI. The CDR3 is 14 residues long. In DNA form, the CDR3 reads TGTGCCAGCAGTGCCACGTCTGGGGCCAACGTCCTGACTTTC. This gives the protein CASSATSGANVLTF.

This clone was seen a few times. This chain connects TRBV7-9 to TRBJ2-7, with 10 positions matching TRBD1. Germline lookup yields CDR1 SEHNR and CDR2 FQNEAQ (reference sequence). The CDR3 sequence is 15 residues long. The J segment lost 6 bases and the V segment lost 3 bases, leaving 8 bases of the junction unmatched. The CDR3 bases are TGTGCCAGCAGCTTGGGCGGGACAGGGGTCTCCGAGCAGTACTTC. Its protein product is CASSLGGTGVSEQYF.

Written as DNA, the CDR3 is TGCAGCGTTGGAGGGCAGATATATGGCTACACCTTC. Its translation is CSVGGQIYGYTF. The V and J genes are TRBV29-1 and TRBJ1-2; D uncertain. Looked up from germline, CDR1 is SQVTM and CDR2 is ANQGSEA. There are 12 residues in the CDR3. V dropped 4 bases and J dropped 5 bases, with 11 bases sitting between them.

This clone was observed a single time. The V call is TRBV5-4, the J call TRBJ1-2; unclear D gene. The CDR3 has 14 residues. CDR1 and CDR2 from the germline V gene are SGHNT and YYREEE (reference sequence). Trimming stripped 4 bases from V and 0 bases from J, with 10 bases between. As DNA, the CDR3 is TGTGCCAGCAGCCTTAAGATTCCTAACTATGGCTACACCTTC. Its translation: CASSLKIPNYGYTF. The entire variable domain, with the rest obtained from reference TRBV5-4 and TRBJ1-2, is as follows: ETGVTQSPTHLIKTRGQQVTLRCSSQSGHNTVSWYQQALGQGPQFIFQYYREEENGRGNFPPRFSGLQFPNYSSELNVNALELDDSALYLCASSLKIPNYGYTFGSGTRLTVV.

V is TRBV7-9 and J is TRBJ2-2; the match to TRBD2 covers 7 bases. This CDR3 contains 13 residues. V gave up 5 bases and J gave up 6 bases; unmatched junction bases: 3. CDR1 and CDR2 (germline): SEHNR, FQNEAQ (reference sequence). DNA of the CDR3: TGTGCCAGCAGCCTGGGAGGGGCCGGGGAGCTGTTTTTT. The encoded protein is CASSLGGAGELFF.

The chain couples TRBV5-1 to TRBJ2-7; 7 bases are shared with TRBD1. Germline CDR1 reads SGHRS; CDR2 reads YFSETQ. The trim removed 4 bases at V and 2 bases at J, leaving 9 bases unmatched. The length of the CDR3 is 15 residues. CDR3 sequence reads: CASSLDRTQTYEQYF. The CDR3 DNA sequence: TGCGCCAGCAGCCTGGACAGGACTCAGACCTACGAGCAGTACTTC. Using reference TRBV5-1 and TRBJ2-7 for the parts outside the CDR3, the full variable domain is KAGVTQTPRYLIKTRGQQVTLSCSPISGHRSVSWYQQTPGQGLQFLFEYFSETQRNKGNFPGRFSGRQFSNSRSEMNVSTLELGDSALYLCASSLDRTQTYEQYFGPGTRLTVT.

This clone appeared a few times. This sample also contains other DNA sequences that code for the same CDR3. The chain employs TRBV11-3 and TRBJ2-3; D is unclear. Germline CDR1 and CDR2: SGHNT and YENEEA. The CDR3 is 15 residues long. The V gene lost 1 base and the J gene lost 0 bases, with 8 bases spanning the gap. CDR3 coding DNA: TGTGCCAGCAGCTTAGGAGGTTTAAGCACAGATACGCAGTATTTT. This encodes CASSLGGLSTDTQYF.

This clone is medium-sized in the sample. V gene TRBV7-2 combines with J gene TRBJ2-1; 10 bases map to TRBD2. There are 13 residues in the CDR3. The V segment lost 1 base and the J segment 13 bases; nucleotides outside the gene matches: 4. In germline, CDR1 is SGHTA, CDR2 FQGNSA. The CDR3 here is CASSLGPSGRQFF. The CDR3 DNA sequence: TGTGCCAGCAGCTTAGGTCCTAGCGGGAGACAGTTCTTC.

This chain joins TRBV10-2 and TRBJ2-5, with 11 bases that match TRBD1. Germline V gene sequence: CDR1 WSHSY, CDR2 SAAADI. The CDR3 has 15 residues. The V and J ends lost 3 bases and 4 bases, in that order; junction bases with no gene match: 4. CDR3 sequence (DNA): TGCGCCAGCAGTGAATCCGGGACAGGGGGAGAGACCCAGTACTTC. Protein product: CASSESGTGGETQYF.

The V gene is TRBV11-2, the J gene TRBJ1-3, with D possibly being TRBD1 (5 bases). Germline CDR1 and CDR2: SGHAT and FQNNGV. The V gene lost 3 bases and the J gene lost 0 bases, with 21 bases spanning the gap. This CDR3 contains 19 residues. CDR3 amino acids: CASSFPGRAERSSGNTIYF. The CDR3 DNA reads TGTGCCAGCAGCTTCCCAGGGCGGGCAGAAAGGAGCTCTGGAAACACCATATATTTT.

The rearrangement joins TRBV6-5 to TRBJ1-5; perhaps TRBD1 as D (5 bases). Trimming stripped 7 bases from V and 4 bases from J, with 11 bases between. The germline V gene encodes CDR1 MNHEY and CDR2 SVGAGI. The CDR3 contains 13 residues. CDR3 bases: TGTGCCAGCATGAGGGGTACAAATCAGCCCCAGCATTTT. As protein: CASMRGTNQPQHF.

This chain joins TRBV7-9 and TRBJ2-1; weak D call: TRBD2 (7 bases). There are 19 residues in the CDR3. Germline CDR1 is SEHNR and CDR2 is FQNEAQ (reference sequence). Trimming stripped 5 bases from V and 2 bases from J, with 25 bases between. CDR3 loop: CASSPRWGLAETPYNEQFF. The DNA for the CDR3 is TGTGCCAGCAGCCCTCGTTGGGGGCTAGCGGAAACACCCTACAATGAGCAGTTCTTC.

The gene calls are TRBV18 and TRBJ1-5; D not resolved. The CDR3 has 14 residues. Germline V gene sequence: CDR1 KGHSH, CDR2 LQKENI. V lost 5 bases and J lost 0, with 8 bases in between. For the CDR3, the DNA is TGTGCCAGCTCATCAATTTTTAGCAATCAGCCCCAGCATTTT. Protein sequence: CASSSIFSNQPQHF.